These 10 T cell receptor beta chains were sequenced from one sample in a study of blood T cell repertoires in COVID-19. Assay used: immunoSEQ multiplex PCR; TCRdb lists only in-frame clones, some missing. This table holds about 150,000 clones, about 87% found once. The material sequenced was peripheral blood. Receptors were obtained from a human donor with COVID-19, enrolled during active disease. The donor label of this sample is uncertain.

This sequence joins TRBV5-1 and TRBJ2-5, with 10 bases that match TRBD2. The CDR3 contains 17 residues. V shed 3 bases, J shed 5 bases, and the junction held 13 bases outside the gene matches. The germline V gene has CDR1 SGHRS and CDR2 YFSETQ. The CDR3 DNA follows: TGCGCCAGCAGCTGGGGCGTCCTAGCGGGGGATGGGGAGACCCAGTACTTC. It translates to CASSWGVLAGDGETQYF.

This clone appeared a single time. The chain couples TRBV6-1 to TRBJ2-1, with 9 bases lining up with TRBD1. The V gene's germline CDR1 is MNHNS and CDR2 SASEGT. This CDR3 comprises 16 residues. V lost 2 bases and J lost 4; bases outside the gene matches: 6. The CDR3 DNA reads TGTGCCAGCAGTGAAAGAGGACAGGGGTTGTACAATGAGCAGTTCTTC. Its protein product is CASSERGQGLYNEQFF.

The chain joins TRBV25-1 to TRBJ2-3; tentatively, D is TRBD1 (6 bases). V lost 5 bases and J lost 4, with 16 bases in between. CDR3 length: 15 amino acids. The germline V gene encodes CDR1 MGHDK and CDR2 SYGVNS. The CDR3 coding sequence is TGTGCCAGCAGTAATACAGGGCAAGGGGCAGATACGCAGTATTTT. This encodes CASSNTGQGADTQYF.

J is TRBJ2-7 and V is TRBV15; the match to TRBD2 covers 13 bases. CDR3 size: 17 residues. V trimming: 5 bases; J trimming: 3 bases; junction bases outside the gene matches: 10. The V gene's germline CDR1 is LNHNV and CDR2 YYDKDF (reference sequence). In DNA form, the CDR3 reads TGTGCCACCAGCGAAGGGACTAGCGGGGTCTACTACTACGAGCAGTACTTC. This sequence encodes CATSEGTSGVYYYEQYF.

The chain recombines TRBV5-1 with TRBJ2-1, with TRBD2 matching over 11 bases. Unmatched junction bases numbered 9, after V lost 6 bases and J lost 7 bases. The CDR3 loop spans 15 amino acids. Germline V lookup: CDR1 SGHRS, CDR2 YFSETQ. CDR3 in DNA: TGCGCCAGCACCCCCCTGGGACTAGCGGAGAATGAGCAGTTCTTC. This encodes CASTPLGLAENEQFF.

The chain employs TRBV29-1 and TRBJ1-1; 8 nucleotides line up with TRBD1. The ends lost 6 bases at V and 3 bases at J; junction bases unmatched: 6. This CDR3 region has 13 residues. Germline assignment: CDR1 SQVTM and CDR2 ANQGSEA. The CDR3 loop is CSVAQQGDTEAFF. Written as DNA, the CDR3 is TGCAGCGTCGCTCAACAGGGGGACACTGAAGCTTTCTTT.

The chain employs TRBV7-8 and TRBJ1-2; D remains unclear. The V end was cut by 5 bases, the J end by 2 bases, with 15 bases between. This CDR3 is built from 15 residues. Germline V gene sequence: CDR1 SGHVS, CDR2 FQNEAQ. Here the CDR3 reads CASSPWEGKNYGYTF. The DNA of the CDR3 is TGTGCCAGCAGCCCCTGGGAGGGTAAAAACTATGGCTACACCTTC.

The chain links TRBV7-2 to TRBJ2-7; D perhaps matches TRBD2 (6 bases). Trimming stripped 1 base from V and 2 bases from J, with 9 bases between. The CDR3 runs to 14 residues. CDR1 SGHTA and CDR2 FQGNSA come from the germline V gene. CDR3 nucleotides: TGTGCCAGCAGCTTAGGTAGCGGAACCTACGAGCAGTACTTC. Protein: CASSLGSGTYEQYF.

The chain couples TRBV6-5 to TRBJ2-1; a weak D match, TRBD2 (6 bases). The CDR3 spans 13 residues. V dropped 9 bases and J dropped 1 base, with 10 bases sitting between them. Germline CDR1 and CDR2: MNHEY and SVGAGI. CDR3 protein: CASPGRSYNEQFF. In DNA form, the CDR3 reads TGTGCCAGTCCGGGGAGGTCCTACAATGAGCAGTTCTTC.

The chain employs TRBV12-5 and TRBJ2-1; 12 nucleotides line up with TRBD2. Germline CDR1 and CDR2: LGHNT and FRNRAP. This CDR3 contains 15 residues. After removal of 3 bases from V and 6 bases from J, the junction contained 3 bases not matched to a gene. The CDR3 nucleotides are TGTGCTAGTGGTTTTCGACTAGCGGGGGCCAATGAGCAGTTCTTC. It specifies CASGFRLAGANEQFF. Looking up the rest from reference TRBV12-5 and TRBJ2-1 gives the full variable domain: DARVTQTPRHKVTEMGQEVTMRCQPILGHNTVFWYRQTMMQGLELLAYFRNRAPLDDSGMPKDRFSAEMPDATLATLKIQPSEPRDSAVYFCASGFRLAGANEQFFGPGTRLTVL.